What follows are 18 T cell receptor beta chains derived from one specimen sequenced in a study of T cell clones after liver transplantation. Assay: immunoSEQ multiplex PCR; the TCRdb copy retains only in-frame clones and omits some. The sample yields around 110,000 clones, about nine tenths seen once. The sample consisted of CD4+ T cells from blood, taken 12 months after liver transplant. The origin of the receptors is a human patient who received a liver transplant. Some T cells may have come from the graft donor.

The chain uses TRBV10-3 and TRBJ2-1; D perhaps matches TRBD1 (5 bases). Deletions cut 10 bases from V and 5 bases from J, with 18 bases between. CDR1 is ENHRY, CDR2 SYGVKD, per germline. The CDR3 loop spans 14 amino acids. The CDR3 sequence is CATARGRDDNEQFF. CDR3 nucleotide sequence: TGTGCCACCGCAAGGGGCAGGGATGACAATGAGCAGTTCTTC.

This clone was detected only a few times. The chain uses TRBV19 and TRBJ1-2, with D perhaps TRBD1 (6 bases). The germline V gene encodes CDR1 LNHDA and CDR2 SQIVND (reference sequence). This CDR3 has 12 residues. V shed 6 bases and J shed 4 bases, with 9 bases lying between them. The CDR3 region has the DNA TGTGCCAGTAGCCCAGGGGCCTATGGCTACACCTTC. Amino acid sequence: CASSPGAYGYTF.

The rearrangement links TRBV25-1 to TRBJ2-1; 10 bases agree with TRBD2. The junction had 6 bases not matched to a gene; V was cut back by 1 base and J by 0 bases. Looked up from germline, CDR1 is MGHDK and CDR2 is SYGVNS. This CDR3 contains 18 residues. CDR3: CASSEWASGRPSYNEQFF. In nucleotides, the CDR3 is TGTGCCAGCAGTGAATGGGCTAGCGGGAGACCCTCCTACAATGAGCAGTTCTTC.

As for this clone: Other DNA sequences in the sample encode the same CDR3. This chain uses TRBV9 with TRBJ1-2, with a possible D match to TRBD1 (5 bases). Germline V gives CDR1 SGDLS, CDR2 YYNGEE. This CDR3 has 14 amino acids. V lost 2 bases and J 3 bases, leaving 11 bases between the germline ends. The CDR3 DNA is TGTGCCAGCAGCGTCGCCGGGGGGGACTATGGCTACACCTTC. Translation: CASSVAGGDYGYTF.

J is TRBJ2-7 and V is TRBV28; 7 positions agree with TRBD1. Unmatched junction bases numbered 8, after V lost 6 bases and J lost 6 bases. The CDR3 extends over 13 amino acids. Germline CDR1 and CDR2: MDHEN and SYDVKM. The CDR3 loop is CASRTGTVPEQYF. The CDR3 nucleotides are TGTGCCAGCAGGACCGGGACAGTTCCCGAGCAGTACTTC.

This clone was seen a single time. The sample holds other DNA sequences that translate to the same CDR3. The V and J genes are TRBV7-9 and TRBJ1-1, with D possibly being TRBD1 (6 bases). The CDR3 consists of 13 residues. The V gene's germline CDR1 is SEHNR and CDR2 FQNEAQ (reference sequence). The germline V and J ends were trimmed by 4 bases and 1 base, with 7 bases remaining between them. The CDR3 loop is CASSSQGNTEAFF. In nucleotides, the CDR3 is TGTGCCAGCAGCTCACAGGGGAACACTGAAGCTTTCTTT.

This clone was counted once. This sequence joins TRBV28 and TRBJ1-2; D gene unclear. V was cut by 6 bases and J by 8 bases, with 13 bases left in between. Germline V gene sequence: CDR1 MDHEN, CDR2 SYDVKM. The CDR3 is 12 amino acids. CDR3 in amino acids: CASSLAGYGYTF. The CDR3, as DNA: TGTGCCAGCAGCTTAGCGGGGTACGGCTACACCTTC.

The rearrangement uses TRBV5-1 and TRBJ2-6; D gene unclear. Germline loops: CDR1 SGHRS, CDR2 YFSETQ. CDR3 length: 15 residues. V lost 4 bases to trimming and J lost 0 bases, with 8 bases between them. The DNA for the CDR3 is TGCGCCAGCAGCGTAGGACCCTCTGGGGCCAACGTCCTGACTTTC. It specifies CASSVGPSGANVLTF.

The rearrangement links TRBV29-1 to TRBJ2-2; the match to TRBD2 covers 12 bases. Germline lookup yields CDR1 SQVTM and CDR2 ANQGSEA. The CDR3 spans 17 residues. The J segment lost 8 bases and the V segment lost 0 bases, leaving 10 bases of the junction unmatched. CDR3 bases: TGCAGCGTTGAAGATCGGTCTAGCGGGAGGGCCCCGGGGGAGCTGTTTTTT. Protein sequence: CSVEDRSSGRAPGELFF.

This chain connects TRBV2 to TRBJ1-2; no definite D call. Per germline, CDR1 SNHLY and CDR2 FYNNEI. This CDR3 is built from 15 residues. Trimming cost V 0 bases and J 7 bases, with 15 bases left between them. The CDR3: CASSEALASIRGYTF. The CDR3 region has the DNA TGTGCCAGCAGTGAAGCATTGGCGTCGATCCGTGGCTACACCTTC.

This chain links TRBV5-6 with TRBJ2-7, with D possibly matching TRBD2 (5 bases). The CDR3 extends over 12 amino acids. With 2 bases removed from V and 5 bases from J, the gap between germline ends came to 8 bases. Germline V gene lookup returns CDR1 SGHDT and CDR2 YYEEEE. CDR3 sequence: CASSFLGDEQYF. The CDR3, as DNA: TGTGCCAGCAGCTTCCTCGGGGACGAGCAGTACTTC.

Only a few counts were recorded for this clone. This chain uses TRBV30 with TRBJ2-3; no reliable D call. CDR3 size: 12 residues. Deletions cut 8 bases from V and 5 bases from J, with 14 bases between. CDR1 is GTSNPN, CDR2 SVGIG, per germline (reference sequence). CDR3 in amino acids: CAPRMGKDTQYF. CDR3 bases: TGTGCCCCAAGGATGGGTAAAGATACGCAGTATTTT.

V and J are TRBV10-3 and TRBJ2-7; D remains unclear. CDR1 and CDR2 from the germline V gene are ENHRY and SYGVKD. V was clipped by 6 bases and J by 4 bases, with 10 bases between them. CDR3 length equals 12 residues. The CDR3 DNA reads TGTGCCATCAGCCCAGGTCCTTACGAGCAGTACTTC. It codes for CAISPGPYEQYF.

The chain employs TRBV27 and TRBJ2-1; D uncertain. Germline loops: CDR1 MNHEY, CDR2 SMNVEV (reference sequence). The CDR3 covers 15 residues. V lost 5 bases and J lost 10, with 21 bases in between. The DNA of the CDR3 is TGTGCCAGCAGTCCCCTTATTCCCCCCGGTAACGAGCAGTTCTTC. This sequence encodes CASSPLIPPGNEQFF.

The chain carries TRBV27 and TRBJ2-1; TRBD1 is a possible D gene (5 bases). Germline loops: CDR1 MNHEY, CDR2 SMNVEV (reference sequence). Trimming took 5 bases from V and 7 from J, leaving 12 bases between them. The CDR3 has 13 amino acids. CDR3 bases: TGTGCCAGCAGTCCCCGCTACAGGAATGAGCAGTTCTTC. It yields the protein CASSPRYRNEQFF.

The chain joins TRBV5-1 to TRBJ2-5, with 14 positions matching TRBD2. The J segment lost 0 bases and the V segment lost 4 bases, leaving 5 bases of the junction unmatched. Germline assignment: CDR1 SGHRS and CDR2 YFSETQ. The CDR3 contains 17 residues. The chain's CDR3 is CASSPGTSGRNQETQYF. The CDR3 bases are TGCGCCAGCAGCCCCGGGACTAGCGGGAGAAACCAAGAGACCCAGTACTTC.

CDR3: CASSYALTYEQYF. The CDR3 nucleotides read TGTGCCAGCAGTTACGCCTTGACCTACGAGCAGTACTTC. The rearrangement links TRBV6-5 to TRBJ2-7; the D is unclear. Germline CDR1 MNHEY, CDR2 SVGAGI. V was cut by 2 bases and J by 2 bases, with 7 bases left in between. CDR3 size: 13 residues.

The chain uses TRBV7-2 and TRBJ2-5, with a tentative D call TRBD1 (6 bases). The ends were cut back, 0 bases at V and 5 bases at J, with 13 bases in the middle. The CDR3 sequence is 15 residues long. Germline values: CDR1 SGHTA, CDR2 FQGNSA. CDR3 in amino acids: CASSLARGQGETQYF. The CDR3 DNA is TGTGCCAGCAGCTTAGCCAGGGGCCAGGGCGAGACCCAGTACTTC. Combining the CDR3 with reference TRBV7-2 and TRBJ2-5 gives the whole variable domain GAGVSQSPSNKVTEKGKDVELRCDPISGHTALYWYRQSLGQGLEFLIYFQGNSAPDKSGLPSDRFSAERTGGSVSTLTIQRTQQEDSAVYLCASSLARGQGETQYFGPGTRLLVL.